This TCR beta chain is from a study of T cell responses to AZD1222 COVID-19 vaccine. Points on this clone: The antigen is not known.

The CDR3 is made up of 15 amino acids. Trimming took off 1 base at V and 0 bases at J, with 7 bases between the two ends. Germline lookup yields CDR1 LGHDT and CDR2 YNNKEL (reference sequence). TCRdb's table, derived via immunoSEQ multiplex PCR, lists solely in-frame clones and lacks some. The sample carries over 110,000 clones, roughly 90% recorded once. Study observations and caveats: Along spike, vaccine-associated CD4 TCRs were found throughout, with dominance at 160-218 and 743-854. The reported proportion of spike-specific TCRs targeting unmutated variant regions was nearly half. Donors were largely white British and mainly female; clonal diversity was possibly underestimated. Seropositive at baseline were only a handful of AZD1222 recipients.

This TCR derives from an adult who received the AZD1222 COVID-19 vaccine. The chain is built from TRBV3-1 (or the pseudogene TRBV3-2) and TRBJ2-4; no definite D call. The source material was peripheral blood, sampled 28 days after the second AZD1222 dose. CDR3 bases: TGTGCCAGCAGCCAAGGAAGTCTAGCCAAAAACATTCAGTACTTC. Its translation: CASSQGSLAKNIQYF.